This TCR beta chain was observed in a study of OX40 agonist ivuxolimab in advanced cancers. Study background: Patient treatment consisted of intravenous ivuxolimab administration every 2 weeks at 0.01 to 10 mg/kg.

Libraries were prepared by immunoSEQ multiplex PCR; TCRdb keeps only in-frame clonotypes and omits some of them. The profile covers some 45,000 clones, with approximately 91% appearing a single time and under 20% taken by the ten largest. The CDR3 runs to 12 residues. V lost 3 bases and J 5 bases, leaving 7 bases between the germline ends. CDR1 is WSHSY, CDR2 SAAADI, per germline. This specimen was CD4+ or CD8+ T cells sorted from blood, taken in a trial of the OX40 agonist ivuxolimab. The chain is built from TRBV10-2 and TRBJ1-1; D gene uncertain. The sequence came from an adult with an advanced solid tumor such as melanoma, head and neck, liver or kidney cancer. CDR3: CASSEGSTEAFF. The CDR3 DNA sequence: TGCGCCAGCAGTGAAGGAAGTACTGAAGCTTTCTTT.